This T cell receptor beta chain was found in a study of T cell repertoires in cytomegalovirus infection. The overall study: Recently described HLA-C-restricted plus well-studied HLA-B-restricted CMV epitopes were used. Public TCR beta signatures were indicative of both CMV infection and a matching HLA type.

TCRdb fed the reads into MiXCR, producing one record per CDR3 protein. Of approximately 280,000 distinct CDR3 sequences in the sample, around 20% were seen once. A word on this clonotype: Its antigen is unidentified.

Broader study findings: CMV-specific TCR beta clonotypes restricted by HLA-C were the ones dominating the ex vivo response.

Material: cultured PBMCs, obtained from culture after CMV antigen stimulation. The clonotype comes from a human donor in good health (CMV status not recorded). Some clones in this sample may be carry-over from other donors' samples.

In DNA form, the CDR3 reads TGTGCCAGCAGCCTCGGGACTTTGAACACCGGGGAGCTGTTTTTT. Translation gives CASSLGTLNTGELFF. The chain carries TRBV11-2 and TRBJ2-2; possibly TRBD2 for D (6 bases). CDR3 length: 15 amino acids. Germline CDR1 reads SGHAT; CDR2 reads FQNNGV. V lost 5 bases to trimming and J lost 1 base, with 11 bases between them.